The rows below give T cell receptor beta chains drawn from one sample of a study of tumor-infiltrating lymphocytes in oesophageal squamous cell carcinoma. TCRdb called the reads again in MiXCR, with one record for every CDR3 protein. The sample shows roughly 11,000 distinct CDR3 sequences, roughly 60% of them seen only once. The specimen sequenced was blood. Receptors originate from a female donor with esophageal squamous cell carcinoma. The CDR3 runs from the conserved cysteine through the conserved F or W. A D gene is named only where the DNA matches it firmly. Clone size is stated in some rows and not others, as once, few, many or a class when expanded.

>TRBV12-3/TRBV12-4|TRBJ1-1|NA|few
TGTGCCAGCAGTTTACGGGGGGCGGACACTGAAGCTTTCTTT
CASSLRGADTEAFF
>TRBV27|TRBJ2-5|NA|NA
TGTGCCAGCAGTGCTAGTGTCAGCCAAGAGACCCAGTACTTC
CASSASVSQETQYF
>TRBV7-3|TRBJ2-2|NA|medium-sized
TGTGCCAGCACCCACGGGAGTACGGATACCGGGGAGCTGTTTTTT
CASTHGSTDTGELFF
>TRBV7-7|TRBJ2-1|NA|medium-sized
TGTGCTAGCAGCTTAGAATCCAACAATGAGCAGTTCTTC
CASSLESNNEQFF
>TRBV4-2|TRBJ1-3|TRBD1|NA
TGTGCCAGCAGCACCACAGGGGGGCTTGGAAACACCATATATTTT
CASSTTGGLGNTIYF
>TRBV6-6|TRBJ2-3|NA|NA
TGTGCCAGCAGTGAGGGAAGCATTTACTTC
CASSEGSIYF
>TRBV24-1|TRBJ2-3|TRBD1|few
TGTGCCACCAGTGATTTGGGACAGGGTAGCGCAGATACGCAGTATTTT
CATSDLGQGSADTQYF
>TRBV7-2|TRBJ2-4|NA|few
TGTGCCAGCAGCTCCGGGGTACAAAACATTCAGTACTTC
CASSSGVQNIQYF
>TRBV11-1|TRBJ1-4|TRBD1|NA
TGTGCCAGCGCGACAGGGAAAAATGAAAAACTGTTTTTT
CASATGKNEKLFF
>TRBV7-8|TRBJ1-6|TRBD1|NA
TGTGCCAGCAGCTTAGGGGCGGGACAGGTGAACTACGAGCAGTACTTT
CASSLGAGQVNYEQYF
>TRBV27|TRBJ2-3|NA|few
TGTGCCAGCAGTTTATACCCCACGGGATTTGGCACAGATACGCAGTATTTT
CASSLYPTGFGTDTQYF